Following are 14 T cell receptor beta chains from one sample sequenced in a study of cytomegalovirus exposure and HLA in healthy donors. This table comes from immunoSEQ multiplex PCR, and its TCRdb copy is limited to in-frame clones, with some not included. The top ten clones hold approximately 3% of a sample with around 170,000 clones, more than 75% of them seen once. The sequencing input was PBMCs. The receptors shown here come from a man aged 18 to 35 in good health and CMV-seronegative.

The CDR3 protein is CASSLDPGGQAFF. DNA of the CDR3: TGTGCCAGCAGCTTAGACCCAGGAGGGCAAGCTTTCTTT. This rearrangement joins TRBV13 to TRBJ1-1; D gene uncertain. The CDR3 is 13 amino acids. CDR1 PRHDT and CDR2 FYEKMQ come from the germline V gene (reference sequence). Trimming took off 1 base at V and 9 bases at J, with 12 bases between the two ends. Drawing the rest from reference TRBV13 and TRBJ1-1, the complete variable domain is AAGVIQSPRHLIKEKRETATLKCYPIPRHDTVYWYQQGPGQDPQFLISFYEKMQSDKGSIPDRFSAQQFSDYHSELNMSSLELGDSALYFCASSLDPGGQAFFGQGTRLTVV.

J is TRBJ1-2 and V is TRBV19; D not resolved. The CDR3 extends over 13 amino acids. Between the trimmed V and J ends, which lost 5 bases and 3 bases, there was a span of 10 bases. CDR1 is LNHDA, CDR2 SQIVND, per germline (reference sequence). The DNA for the CDR3 is TGTGCCAGTAGTTTCGCAGATTACTATGGCTACACCTTC. This codes for CASSFADYYGYTF.

The V and J genes are TRBV6-1 and TRBJ1-5; TRBD1 matches at 9 bases. CDR3 size: 17 residues. V lost 2 bases, J lost 1 base, and 6 bases stayed unmatched. The V gene's germline CDR1 is MNHNS and CDR2 SASEGT. Here the CDR3 reads CASSEYGTGLSNQPQHF. DNA for the CDR3: TGTGCCAGCAGTGAATATGGGACAGGGTTGAGCAATCAGCCCCAGCATTTT.

The chain uses TRBV27 and TRBJ2-3; no clear D gene. Germline V gene sequence: CDR1 MNHEY, CDR2 SMNVEV (reference sequence). The CDR3 totals 14 residues. The V and J ends lost 8 bases and 3 bases respectively, with 15 bases between them. CDR3 region: CASGVQTVTDTQYF. In DNA, the CDR3 is TGTGCCAGCGGAGTTCAGACGGTGACAGATACGCAGTATTTT.

This chain links TRBV13 with TRBJ2-2, with a weak D call TRBD2 (5 bases). The CDR3 runs to 13 residues. The germline V gene has CDR1 PRHDT and CDR2 FYEKMQ (reference sequence). Trimming pared 5 bases from V and 9 bases from J, leaving 13 bases between. The CDR3 region is CASSPGLVWELFF. The DNA of the CDR3 is TGTGCCAGCAGCCCTGGACTGGTGTGGGAGCTGTTTTTT.

The chain combines TRBV27 with TRBJ1-1; the D is unclear. Trimming cost V 7 bases and J 3 bases, with 15 bases left between them. Germline-derived CDR1 and CDR2 are MNHEY and SMNVEV (reference sequence). This CDR3 has 14 residues. The CDR3 reads CASTRPPPDTEAFF. CDR3 sequence (DNA): TGTGCCAGCACCCGTCCCCCGCCGGACACTGAAGCTTTCTTT.

The chain employs TRBV6-5 and TRBJ1-6, with D possibly matching TRBD1 (6 bases). This CDR3 is 16 amino acids long. CDR1 is MNHEY, CDR2 SVGAGI, per germline. V gave up 2 bases and J gave up 9 bases, with 17 bases separating them. The CDR3 spells CASSYHSQGRGSPLHF. In nucleotides, the CDR3 is TGTGCCAGCAGTTACCATAGCCAGGGGCGAGGTTCACCCCTCCACTTT.

The chain recombines TRBV6-1 with TRBJ2-7; 8 bases match TRBD1. Germline assignment: CDR1 MNHNS and CDR2 SASEGT. The CDR3 is made up of 14 amino acids. Germline trimming cut 7 bases from V and 4 bases from J; bases unmatched to any gene: 9. The CDR3: CASKRGQGGYEQYV. CDR3 sequence (DNA): TGTGCCAGCAAGAGAGGACAGGGTGGATACGAGCAGTACGTC.

The chain carries TRBV4-1 and TRBJ2-7; TRBD1 agrees at 8 bases. In germline, CDR1 is MGHRA, CDR2 YSYEKL. J lost 5 bases, V lost 5 bases, and 14 bases had no gene match. This CDR3 is built from 16 residues. The CDR3 DNA is TGCGCCAGCAGCTCGAGTTTGGGGACAGGACTCAACGAGCAGTACTTC. Translation gives CASSSSLGTGLNEQYF.

The rearrangement uses TRBV11-2 and TRBJ2-7; possibly TRBD1 for D (5 bases). V was clipped by 0 bases and J by 6 bases, with 12 bases between them. The germline gives CDR1 SGHAT, CDR2 FQNNGV. This CDR3 spans 14 amino acids. The CDR3 DNA reads as TGTGCCAGCAGCTTAGAGGCAGGGATGGGCGAGCAGTACTTC. It is translated as CASSLEAGMGEQYF.

This clone was detected only once. CDR3 protein: CASSLWGTGPGGTEAFF. CDR3 coding DNA: TGTGCCAGCAGTTTATGGGGGACAGGACCTGGAGGGACTGAAGCTTTCTTT. The chain combines TRBV28 with TRBJ1-1; TRBD1 agrees at 8 bases. The CDR3 consists of 17 residues. CDR1 and CDR2 (germline): MDHEN, SYDVKM. V trimming: 0 bases; J trimming: 5 bases; junction bases outside the gene matches: 11.

The CDR3, as DNA: TGTGCCAGCAGCCTACCCCACTTGGAAGCTTTCTTT. Translated, it gives CASSLPHLEAFF. V and J are TRBV7-2 and TRBJ1-1, with D unresolved. Germline V gene data show CDR1 as SGHTA and CDR2 as FQGNSA. V was shortened by 5 bases and J by 8 bases, with 12 bases between the two germline ends. This CDR3 is 12 amino acids long.

This chain links TRBV2 with TRBJ2-7; perhaps TRBD1 as D (6 bases). This CDR3 is 15 amino acids long. The V and J ends lost 6 bases and 1 base respectively, with 16 bases between them. CDR1 is SNHLY, CDR2 FYNNEI, per germline. The CDR3: CASRDRTDLSYEQYV. The CDR3 DNA follows: TGTGCCAGCAGAGACCGGACAGACTTGTCCTACGAGCAGTACGTC.

The chain carries TRBV19 and TRBJ1-3; D not certain. The CDR3 consists of 15 residues. Deletions cut 6 bases from V and 0 bases from J, with 12 bases between. Looked up from germline, CDR1 is LNHDA and CDR2 is SQIVND (reference sequence). This CDR3 reads CASSPVSFSGNTIYF. The DNA for the CDR3 is TGTGCCAGTAGCCCCGTTAGTTTCTCTGGAAACACCATATATTTT.